There are a few counts of the clone carrying this T cell receptor beta chain. With a J-beta primer mix and a sample-barcoded 5' primer, a second PCR ran about 6 to 11 cycles. TCRdb fed the 5' RACE reads into MiXCR, producing one record per CDR3 protein. This table holds about 930,000 distinct CDR3 sequences, 25% to 30% found once. The CDR3 runs to 19 residues. In germline, CDR1 is LGHDT, CDR2 YNNKEL (reference sequence). The sample belongs to a study of blood T cells in healthy people across ages. This sample also appeared in a second study, on T cells of mothers and their children. This second report adds: Mothers and children who were related shared slightly more overlap than unrelated pairs, but not significantly more.

The sample comprised blood. This clonotype was sampled from a woman between 35 and 50 years old in good health. V gene TRBV3-1 combines with J gene TRBJ2-1, with 12 bases that match TRBD2. The DNA end lines up better with TRBJ2-7; the J call may be wrong. CDR3 region: CASSQNGLAGPSSYNEQYF. The CDR3 nucleotides are TGTGCCAGCAGCCAAAACGGACTAGCGGGGCCCAGCTCCTACAATGAGCAGTACTTC.